The 8 T cell receptor beta chains below were found in one sample sequenced in a study of cytomegalovirus exposure and HLA in healthy donors. Repertoires were generated with immunoSEQ multiplex PCR, while TCRdb's copy carries only in-frame clones and drops some. This sample has more than 150,000 clones; around four fifths occur once, and the top ten carry less than 9%. Sequencing was performed on PBMCs. The receptors were sampled from a man aged 18 to 30 in good health and CMV-seropositive.

This sequence joins TRBV29-1 and TRBJ2-7; 12 bases are a match to TRBD1. This CDR3 comprises 14 residues. V gave up 6 bases and J gave up 3 bases; unmatched junction bases: 6. Looked up from germline, CDR1 is SQVTM and CDR2 is ANQGSEA. CDR3: CSVSGTGGIYEQYF. CDR3 bases: TGCAGCGTCTCCGGGACAGGGGGCATCTACGAGCAGTACTTC.

Only one count was recorded for this clone. CDR3 sequence: CATSSSAGGYTGELFF. DNA of the CDR3: TGTGCCACCAGCAGTTCTGCGGGAGGCTACACCGGGGAGCTGTTTTTT. The V call is TRBV15, the J call TRBJ2-2; 8 bases are a match to TRBD2. V lost 3 bases to trimming and J lost 3 bases; unmatched junction nucleotides: 6. The CDR3 totals 16 residues. In germline, CDR1 is LNHNV, CDR2 YYDKDF (reference sequence).

This sequence joins TRBV6-6 and TRBJ2-4; perhaps TRBD2 as D (5 bases). The CDR3 runs to 15 residues. The germline V gene encodes CDR1 MNHNY and CDR2 SVGAGI (reference sequence). The germline V and J ends were trimmed by 6 bases and 3 bases, with 15 bases remaining between them. This chain's CDR3 is CASSSWGESKNIQYF. In DNA form, the CDR3 reads TGTGCCAGCAGCTCCTGGGGAGAGAGCAAAAACATTCAGTACTTC.

The gene calls are TRBV11-1 and TRBJ2-7; 7 bases map to TRBD1. Trimming cost V 4 bases and J 5 bases; bases outside gene matches: 8. Germline V CDR1 and CDR2: SGHAT, FQDESV (reference sequence). CDR3 length: 14 amino acids. CDR3 protein: CASSSLGGSNEQYF. Here the CDR3 DNA reads TGTGCCAGCAGCTCTCTAGGGGGCTCGAACGAGCAGTACTTC.

The CDR3 loop reads CASSYPRTGGITEAFF. CDR3 bases: TGTGCCAGCAGTTACCCAAGGACAGGGGGAATCACTGAAGCTTTCTTT. The chain has TRBV6-5 and TRBJ1-1; 10 bases map to TRBD1. Germline lookup yields CDR1 MNHEY and CDR2 SVGAGI. CDR3 length: 16 residues. J gave up 4 bases and V 2 bases, and 7 bases lay outside the gene matches.

This clone has just a few counts. This chain uses TRBV11-2 with TRBJ2-1, with TRBD1 matching over 7 bases. V was pared by 3 bases and J by 8 bases, with 22 bases of the junction left unmatched. From germline, CDR1 is SGHAT and CDR2 FQNNGV. The CDR3 length is 19 residues. The CDR3 sequence is CASSFWPSADTGVSDEQFF. In nucleotides, the CDR3 is TGTGCCAGCAGCTTTTGGCCGAGCGCAGACACAGGGGTCTCGGATGAGCAGTTCTTC.

The chain employs TRBV6-5 and TRBJ2-7; TRBD1 matches 8 bases. V shed 6 bases, J shed 0 bases, and the junction held 4 bases outside the gene matches. The germline V gene encodes CDR1 MNHEY and CDR2 SVGAGI. The CDR3 consists of 14 residues. The CDR3 region is CASRRDRYSYEQYF. CDR3 nucleotides: TGTGCCAGCAGACGGGACAGGTACTCCTACGAGCAGTACTTC.

This chain links TRBV5-1 with TRBJ2-2; 9 nucleotides align to TRBD1. Germline loops: CDR1 SGHRS, CDR2 YFSETQ. The CDR3 is 13 amino acids. The V gene end was trimmed by 7 bases and the J gene end by 3 bases; junction bases not matched to a gene: 1. Here the CDR3 reads CASGTGYTGELFF. For the CDR3, the DNA is TGCGCCAGCGGGACAGGGTACACCGGGGAGCTGTTTTTT. Combining the CDR3 with reference TRBV5-1 and TRBJ2-2 gives the whole variable domain KAGVTQTPRYLIKTRGQQVTLSCSPISGHRSVSWYQQTPGQGLQFLFEYFSETQRNKGNFPGRFSGRQFSNSRSEMNVSTLELGDSALYLCASGTGYTGELFFGEGSRLTVL.